The clone carrying this T cell receptor beta chain was counted once. Its target is unknown. The sample is drawn from a study of cytomegalovirus exposure and HLA in healthy donors. Study overall: Sequencing of roughly 180 million T cells in an earlier analysis found 100 million or so unique TCR beta sequences.

Study results and limitations: TCR sequences were mostly rare, though some public TCRs occurred in many donors. According to the study, around 160 TCR beta chains were cytomegalovirus-associated.

The PCR used 60 Vbeta and 13 Jbeta primers. The protocol was immunoSEQ multiplex PCR, while the TCRdb copy is restricted to in-frame clones and leaves out a portion. Counted here are some 130,000 clones, roughly 85% occurring once; the ten biggest clones make up around 7%. V gave up 8 bases and J gave up 4 bases, with 23 bases separating them. The germline CDR1 and CDR2 sequences are MDHEN and SYDVKM. There are 16 residues in the CDR3. The chain combines TRBV28 with TRBJ1-1, with D unclear. The origin of this receptor is a man aged 40-49 years in good health and CMV-seropositive. Sequences were obtained from PBMCs. CDR3 residues: CASPPPARVAFTEAFF. CDR3 coding DNA: TGTGCCAGCCCACCCCCAGCGAGGGTCGCTTTCACTGAAGCTTTCTTT.